This note documents a single T cell receptor (beta chain) sequence. This sample was taken from a study of blood T cell repertoires in COVID-19. At the level of the study: Acute and convalescent COVID-19 samples came from the United States, Italy and Spain.

TCRdb's copy holds only in-frame clones and misses some; the assay was immunoSEQ multiplex PCR. The sample records 150,000 to 200,000 clones, approximately 82% being singletons. Self-reported history from a screening survey and questionnaire set each donor's cohort. The sequence derives from a woman aged 55-69 years with acute COVID-19. Sequenced sample: PBMCs or T cells enriched from blood (not recorded which).

CDR3 DNA sequence: TGCGCCAGCAGCTCCCAGAACACCGGGGAGCTGTTTTTT. Its translation: CASSSQNTGELFF. The gene calls are TRBV5-1 and TRBJ2-2; D gene unclear. This CDR3 region has 13 residues. The ends were cut back, 3 bases at V and 1 base at J, with 4 bases in the middle. CDR1 and CDR2 (germline): SGHRS, YFSETQ.